Given below is one TCR beta chain in context. This record belongs to a study of blood T cell repertoires in COVID-19. The germline V gene has CDR1 LGHDT and CDR2 YNNKEL (reference sequence). The germline V and J ends were trimmed by 1 base and 0 bases, with 9 bases remaining between them. This CDR3 has 16 residues. Methods used by the authors: The assay estimated nucleated cells by amplifying reference gene primers. TCRdb's copy holds only in-frame clones and misses some; the assay was immunoSEQ multiplex PCR. V and J calls and clone size are those listed in that table; D and trimming were worked out from the DNA. The sample holds around 87,000 clones, about 76% seen once.

The source is a woman at least 80 years old with acute or convalescent COVID-19. The J gene is TRBJ2-2, the V gene TRBV3-1 (or the pseudogene TRBV3-2); a possible D gene is TRBD1 (6 bases). Sample: peripheral blood. The CDR3 DNA sequence: TGTGCCAGCAGCCAAGCCGGGACATCGAACACCGGGGAGCTGTTTTTT. Encoded protein: CASSQAGTSNTGELFF.